Detailed here is one T cell receptor beta chain. Assay used: immunoSEQ multiplex PCR; TCRdb lists only in-frame clones, some missing. The sample has about 100,000 clones; 90% to 95% are singletons. The sample is drawn from a study of T cell changes during pregnancy in multiple sclerosis. Germline CDR1 reads LNHDA; CDR2 reads SQIVND (reference sequence). Trimming pared 5 bases from V and 4 bases from J, leaving 11 bases between. This CDR3 comprises 13 residues. The specimen was peripheral blood, collected before pregnancy. The receptor's source is a female donor with multiple sclerosis, enrolled in a pregnancy study. The V and J genes are TRBV19 and TRBJ1-1; the D is unclear. This chain's CDR3 is CASSGDAVTEAFF. The CDR3 DNA reads as TGTGCCAGTAGTGGTGACGCGGTCACTGAAGCTTTCTTT.